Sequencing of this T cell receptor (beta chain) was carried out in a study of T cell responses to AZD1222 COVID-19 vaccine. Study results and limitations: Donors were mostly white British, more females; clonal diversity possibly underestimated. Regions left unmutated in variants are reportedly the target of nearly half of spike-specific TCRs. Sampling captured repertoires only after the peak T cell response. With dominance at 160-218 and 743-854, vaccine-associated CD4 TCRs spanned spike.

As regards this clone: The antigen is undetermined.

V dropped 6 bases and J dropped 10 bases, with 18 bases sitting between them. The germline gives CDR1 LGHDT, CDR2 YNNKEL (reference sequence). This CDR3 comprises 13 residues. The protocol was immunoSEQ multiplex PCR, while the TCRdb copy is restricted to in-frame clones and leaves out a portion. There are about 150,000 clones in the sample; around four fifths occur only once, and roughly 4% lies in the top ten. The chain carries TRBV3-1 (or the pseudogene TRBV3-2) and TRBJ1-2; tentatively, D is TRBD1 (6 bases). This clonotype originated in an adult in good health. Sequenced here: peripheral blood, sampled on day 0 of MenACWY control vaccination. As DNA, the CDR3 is TGTGCCAGCAGAGAGGGGGGAAGGGGCGACTACACCTTC. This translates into CASREGGRGDYTF.